The TCR beta chain described here comes from a study of blood T cell repertoires in COVID-19. V was shortened by 1 base and J by 2 bases, with 9 bases between the two germline ends. The CDR3 spans 14 residues. In germline, CDR1 is MNHNS, CDR2 SASEGT. This clone showed up just once. Source study methods: Estimation of nucleated cell counts was performed using reference gene primer amplification. Here immunoSEQ multiplex PCR was the method, and the copy in TCRdb shows in-frame clones only, minus some. V, J and clone size reflect that table, while D and trimming were determined from the DNA. The sample shows about 81,000 clones, around 88% of them seen only once.

V is TRBV6-1 and J is TRBJ2-7; a possible D gene is TRBD2 (5 bases). Sequencing used peripheral blood. The sequence came from an elderly woman with acute or convalescent COVID-19. CDR3 sequence: CASSEERGAYEQYF. CDR3 in DNA: TGTGCCAGCAGTGAAGAACGGGGAGCCTACGAGCAGTACTTC.